This TCR beta chain was sequenced during a study of cytomegalovirus exposure and HLA in healthy donors. General study findings and limits: Across donors, sequencing depth was assumed by presence/absence analyses to be roughly uniform. The study flagged roughly 160 TCR beta chains as cytomegalovirus-associated.

Primers: 60 Vbeta forward and 13 Jbeta reverse. This table comes from immunoSEQ multiplex PCR, and its TCRdb copy is limited to in-frame clones, with some not included. This sample carries 130,000 to 150,000 clones, about 79% of them seen once, and the ten largest clones take around 4.3%. Concerning this clone: The target antigen is unknown. Mismatch with germline at one junction end may stem from a read error. In the same sample, other DNA sequences code for this CDR3.

Germline V gene sequence: CDR1 MNHEY, CDR2 SVGAGI. The CDR3 totals 15 residues. The gene calls are TRBV6-5 and TRBJ1-6, with 9 bases that match TRBD1. The sequence came from a man aged 40-55 years in good health and CMV-seropositive. Sequenced input: PBMCs. This chain's CDR3 is CASSYSSGTGSPLHF. CDR3 nucleotide sequence: TGCGCCAGCAGTTACTCGAGTGGGACAGGGAGTCCCCTCCACTTT.